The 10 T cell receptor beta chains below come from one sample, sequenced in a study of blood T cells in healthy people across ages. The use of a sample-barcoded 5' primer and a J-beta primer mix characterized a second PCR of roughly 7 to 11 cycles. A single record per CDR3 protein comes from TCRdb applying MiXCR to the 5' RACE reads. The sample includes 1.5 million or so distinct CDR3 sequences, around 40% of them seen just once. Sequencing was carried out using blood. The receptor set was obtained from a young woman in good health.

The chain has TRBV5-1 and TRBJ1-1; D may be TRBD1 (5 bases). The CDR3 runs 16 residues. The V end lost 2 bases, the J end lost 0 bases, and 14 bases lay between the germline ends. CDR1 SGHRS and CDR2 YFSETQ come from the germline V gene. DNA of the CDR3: TGCGCCAGCAGCTTTCAGACAGCGCCCATGAACACTGAAGCTTTCTTT. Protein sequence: CASSFQTAPMNTEAFF.

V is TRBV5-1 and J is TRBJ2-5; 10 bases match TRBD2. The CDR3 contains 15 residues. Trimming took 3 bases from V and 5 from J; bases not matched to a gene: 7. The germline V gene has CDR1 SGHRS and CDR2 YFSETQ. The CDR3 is CASSSQRGGLETQYF. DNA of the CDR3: TGCGCCAGCAGCTCACAGCGGGGGGGCCTTGAGACCCAGTACTTC.

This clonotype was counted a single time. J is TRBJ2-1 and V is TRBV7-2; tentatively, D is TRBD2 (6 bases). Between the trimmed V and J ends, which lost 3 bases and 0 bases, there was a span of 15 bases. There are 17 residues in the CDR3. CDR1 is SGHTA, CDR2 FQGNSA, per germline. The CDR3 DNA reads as TGTGCCAGCAGCTTCCCCGCGGGGCAGAGCTCCTACAATGAGCAGTTCTTC. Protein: CASSFPAGQSSYNEQFF.

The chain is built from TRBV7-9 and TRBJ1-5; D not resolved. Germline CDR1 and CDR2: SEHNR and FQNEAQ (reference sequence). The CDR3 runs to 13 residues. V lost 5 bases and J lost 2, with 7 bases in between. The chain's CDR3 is CASSHKGNQPQHF. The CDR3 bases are TGTGCCAGCAGCCACAAGGGCAATCAGCCCCAGCATTTT.

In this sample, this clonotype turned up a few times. This chain's CDR3 is CASSLRGTGADTQYF. CDR3 sequence (DNA): TGTGCCAGCAGCTTGAGGGGGACAGGGGCCGATACGCAGTATTTT. The chain is built from TRBV5-6 and TRBJ2-3; 10 bases match TRBD1. With V trimmed by 1 base and J by 6 bases, 5 bases remained unmatched. This CDR3 is 15 amino acids long. CDR1 SGHDT and CDR2 YYEEEE come from the germline V gene.

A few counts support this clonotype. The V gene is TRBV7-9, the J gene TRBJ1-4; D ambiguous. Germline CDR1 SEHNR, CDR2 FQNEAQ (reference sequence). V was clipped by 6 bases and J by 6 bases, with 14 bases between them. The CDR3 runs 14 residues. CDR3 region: CASSSFGPDEKLFF. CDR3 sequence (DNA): TGTGCCAGCAGTTCTTTTGGGCCCGATGAAAAACTGTTTTTT.

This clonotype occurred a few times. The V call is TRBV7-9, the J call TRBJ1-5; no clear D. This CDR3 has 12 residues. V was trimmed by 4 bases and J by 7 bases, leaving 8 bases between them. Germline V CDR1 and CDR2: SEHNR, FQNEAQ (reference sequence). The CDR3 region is CASSSVDQPQHF. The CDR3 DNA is TGTGCCAGCAGCTCCGTAGACCAGCCCCAGCATTTT.

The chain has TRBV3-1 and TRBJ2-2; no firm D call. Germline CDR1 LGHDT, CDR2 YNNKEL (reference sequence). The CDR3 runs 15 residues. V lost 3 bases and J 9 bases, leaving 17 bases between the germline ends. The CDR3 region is CASSHRTHRRRELFF. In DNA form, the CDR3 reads TGTGCCAGCAGCCACCGGACCCACCGACGAAGGGAGCTGTTTTTT.

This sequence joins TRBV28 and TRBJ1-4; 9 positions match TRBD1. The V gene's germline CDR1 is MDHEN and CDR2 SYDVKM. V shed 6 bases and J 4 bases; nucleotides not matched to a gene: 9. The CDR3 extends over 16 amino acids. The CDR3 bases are TGTGCCAGCAGCCCTAGACAGGGGGGGATTAATGAAAAACTGTTTTTT. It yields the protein CASSPRQGGINEKLFF.

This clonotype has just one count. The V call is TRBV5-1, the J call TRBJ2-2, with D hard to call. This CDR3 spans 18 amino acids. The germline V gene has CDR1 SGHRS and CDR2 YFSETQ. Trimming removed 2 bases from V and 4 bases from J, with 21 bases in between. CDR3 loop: CASSFDLRVPAITGELFF. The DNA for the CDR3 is TGCGCCAGCAGCTTCGACCTCCGGGTTCCAGCTATCACCGGGGAGCTGTTTTTT. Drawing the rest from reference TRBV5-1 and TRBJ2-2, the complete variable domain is KAGVTQTPRYLIKTRGQQVTLSCSPISGHRSVSWYQQTPGQGLQFLFEYFSETQRNKGNFPGRFSGRQFSNSRSEMNVSTLELGDSALYLCASSFDLRVPAITGELFFGEGSRLTVL.